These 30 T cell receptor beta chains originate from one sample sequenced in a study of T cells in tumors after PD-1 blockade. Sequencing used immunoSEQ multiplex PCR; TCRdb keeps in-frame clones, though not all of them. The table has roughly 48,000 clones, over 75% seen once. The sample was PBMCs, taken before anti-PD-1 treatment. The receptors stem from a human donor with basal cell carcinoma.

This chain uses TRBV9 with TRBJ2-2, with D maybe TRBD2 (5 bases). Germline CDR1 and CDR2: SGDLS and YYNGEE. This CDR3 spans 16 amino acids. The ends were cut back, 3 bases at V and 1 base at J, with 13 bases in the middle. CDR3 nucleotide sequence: TGTGCCAGCAGCGCTCCCCGGGCGGGGAACACCGGGGAGCTGTTTTTT. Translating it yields CASSAPRAGNTGELFF.

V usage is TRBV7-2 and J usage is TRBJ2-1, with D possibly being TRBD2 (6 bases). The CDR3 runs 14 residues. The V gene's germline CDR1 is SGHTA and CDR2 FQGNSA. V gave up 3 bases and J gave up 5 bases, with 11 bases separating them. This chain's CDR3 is CASSFGDSNNEQFF. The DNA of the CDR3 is TGTGCCAGCAGCTTTGGGGACTCGAACAATGAGCAGTTCTTC.

CDR3: CASSIGGLSYEQYF. CDR3 nucleotides: TGTGCCAGTAGTATTGGAGGGCTCTCCTACGAGCAGTACTTC. This chain links TRBV19 with TRBJ2-7, with a weak D call TRBD2 (6 bases). Germline V gene lookup returns CDR1 LNHDA and CDR2 SQIVND (reference sequence). The length of the CDR3 is 14 residues. Trimming left V 3 bases short and J 0 bases short, with 9 bases between.

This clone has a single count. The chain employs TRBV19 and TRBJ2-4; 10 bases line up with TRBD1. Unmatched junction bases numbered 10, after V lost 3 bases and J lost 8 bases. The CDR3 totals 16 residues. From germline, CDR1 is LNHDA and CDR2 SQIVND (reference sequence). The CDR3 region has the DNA TGTGCCAGTAGTATTGGAACCGGGACAGGGGAGTACATTCAGTACTTC. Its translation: CASSIGTGTGEYIQYF.

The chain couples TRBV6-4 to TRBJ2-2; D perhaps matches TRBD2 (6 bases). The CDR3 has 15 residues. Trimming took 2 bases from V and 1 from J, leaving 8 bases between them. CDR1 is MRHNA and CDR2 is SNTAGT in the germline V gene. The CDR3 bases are TGTGCCAGCAGTGACGGGGAGGAGAACACCGGGGAGCTGTTTTTT. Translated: CASSDGEENTGELFF.

CDR3 nucleotides: TGCGCCAGCAGCAATTACCTAAACACCGGGGAGCTGTTTTTT. Translated, it gives CASSNYLNTGELFF. The V and J genes are TRBV4-1 and TRBJ2-2; no firm D call. The CDR3 spans 14 residues. Trimming shortened V by 5 bases and J by 2 bases, and 9 bases separated the two germline ends. Germline CDR1 reads MGHRA; CDR2 reads YSYEKL.

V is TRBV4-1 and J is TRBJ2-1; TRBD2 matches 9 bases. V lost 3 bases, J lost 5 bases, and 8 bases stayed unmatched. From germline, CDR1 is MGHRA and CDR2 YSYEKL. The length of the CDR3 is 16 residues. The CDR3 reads CASSHVRGGPDNEQFF. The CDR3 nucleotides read TGCGCCAGCAGCCATGTGCGGGGGGGACCCGACAATGAGCAGTTCTTC.

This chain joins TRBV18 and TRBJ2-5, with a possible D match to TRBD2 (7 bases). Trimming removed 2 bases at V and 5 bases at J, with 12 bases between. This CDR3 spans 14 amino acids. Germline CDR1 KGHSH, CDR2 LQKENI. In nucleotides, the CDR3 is TGTGCCAGCTCACCAAGCAGGGGAGGGGAGACCCAGTACTTC. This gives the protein CASSPSRGGETQYF.

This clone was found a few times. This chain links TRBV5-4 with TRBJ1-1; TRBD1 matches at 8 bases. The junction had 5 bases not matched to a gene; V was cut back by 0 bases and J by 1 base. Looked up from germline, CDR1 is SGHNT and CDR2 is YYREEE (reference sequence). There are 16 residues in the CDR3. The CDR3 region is CASSLGHRGRNTEAFF. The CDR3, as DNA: TGTGCCAGCAGCTTGGGACACAGGGGGAGGAACACTGAAGCTTTCTTT.

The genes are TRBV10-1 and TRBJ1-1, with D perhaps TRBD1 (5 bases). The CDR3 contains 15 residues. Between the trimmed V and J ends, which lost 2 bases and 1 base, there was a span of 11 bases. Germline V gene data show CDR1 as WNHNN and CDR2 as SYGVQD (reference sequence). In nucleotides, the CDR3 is TGCGCCAGCAGTGAGACAGGCGCCGGGAACACTGAAGCTTTCTTT. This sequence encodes CASSETGAGNTEAFF.

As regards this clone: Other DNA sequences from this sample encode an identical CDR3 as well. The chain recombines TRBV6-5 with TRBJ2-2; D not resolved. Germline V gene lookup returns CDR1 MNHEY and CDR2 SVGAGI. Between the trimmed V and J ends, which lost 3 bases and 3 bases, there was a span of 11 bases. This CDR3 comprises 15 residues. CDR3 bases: TGTGCCAGCAGTTATGGAACGGAGCACACCGGGGAGCTGTTTTTT. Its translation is CASSYGTEHTGELFF.

The CDR3 DNA is TGTGCCAGCAGCTTAGGAACTGAAGCTTTCTTT. It is translated as CASSLGTEAFF. V is TRBV7-6 and J is TRBJ1-1, with D uncertain. The CDR3 has 11 amino acids. The germline V gene encodes CDR1 SGHVS and CDR2 FNYEAQ. V was pared by 1 base and J by 5 bases, with 2 bases between.

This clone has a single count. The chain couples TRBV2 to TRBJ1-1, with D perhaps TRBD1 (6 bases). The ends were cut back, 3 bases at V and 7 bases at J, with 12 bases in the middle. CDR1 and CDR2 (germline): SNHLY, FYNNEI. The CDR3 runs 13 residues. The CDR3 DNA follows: TGTGCCAGCAGTGACCGGGGGCTTGGTGAAGCTTTCTTT. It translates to CASSDRGLGEAFF.

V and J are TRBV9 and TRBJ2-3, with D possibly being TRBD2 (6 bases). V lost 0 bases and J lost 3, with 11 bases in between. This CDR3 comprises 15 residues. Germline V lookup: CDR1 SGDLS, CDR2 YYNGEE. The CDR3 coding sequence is TGTGCCAGCAGCGTAGGTAGCGGATATACAGATACGCAGTATTTT. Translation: CASSVGSGYTDTQYF.

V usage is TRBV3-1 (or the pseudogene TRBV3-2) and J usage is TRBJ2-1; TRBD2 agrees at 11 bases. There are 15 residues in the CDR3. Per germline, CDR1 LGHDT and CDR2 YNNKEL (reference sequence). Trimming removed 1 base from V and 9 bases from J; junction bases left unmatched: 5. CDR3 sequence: CASSQGGLAETEQFF. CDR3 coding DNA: TGTGCCAGCAGCCAAGGGGGACTAGCGGAAACTGAGCAGTTCTTC.

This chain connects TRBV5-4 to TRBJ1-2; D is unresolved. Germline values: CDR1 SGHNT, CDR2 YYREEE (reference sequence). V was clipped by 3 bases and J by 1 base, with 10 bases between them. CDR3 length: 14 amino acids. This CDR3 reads CASSSDRGNYGYTF. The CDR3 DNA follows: TGTGCCAGCAGCTCTGATCGGGGTAACTATGGCTACACCTTC.

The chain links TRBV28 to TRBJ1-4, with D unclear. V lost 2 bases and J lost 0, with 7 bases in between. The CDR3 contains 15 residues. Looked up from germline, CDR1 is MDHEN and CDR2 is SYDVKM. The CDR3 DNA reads TGTGCCAGCAGTTTACAGAGTGCAACTAATGAAAAACTGTTTTTT. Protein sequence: CASSLQSATNEKLFF. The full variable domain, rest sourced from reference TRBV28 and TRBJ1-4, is DVKVTQSSRYLVKRTGEKVFLECVQDMDHENMFWYRQDPGLGLRLIYFSYDVKMKEKGDIPEGYSVSREKKERFSLILESASTNQTSMYLCASSLQSATNEKLFFGSGTQLSVL.

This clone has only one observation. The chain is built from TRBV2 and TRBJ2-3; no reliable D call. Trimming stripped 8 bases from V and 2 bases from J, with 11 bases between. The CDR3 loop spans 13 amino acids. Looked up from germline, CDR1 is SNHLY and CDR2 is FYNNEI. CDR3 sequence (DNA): TGTGCCAGCGGGGTACCCTACACAGATACGCAGTATTTT. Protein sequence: CASGVPYTDTQYF. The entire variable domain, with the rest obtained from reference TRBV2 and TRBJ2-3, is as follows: EPEVTQTPSHQVTQMGQEVILRCVPISNHLYFYWYRQILGQKVEFLVSFYNNEISEKSEIFDDQFSVERPDGSNFTLKIRSTKLEDSAMYFCASGVPYTDTQYFGPGTRLTVL.

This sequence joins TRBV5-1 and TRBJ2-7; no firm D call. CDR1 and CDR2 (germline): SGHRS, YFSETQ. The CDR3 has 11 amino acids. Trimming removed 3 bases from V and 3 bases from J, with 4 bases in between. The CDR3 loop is CASSSYYEQYF. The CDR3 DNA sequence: TGCGCCAGCAGCTCTTACTACGAGCAGTACTTC.

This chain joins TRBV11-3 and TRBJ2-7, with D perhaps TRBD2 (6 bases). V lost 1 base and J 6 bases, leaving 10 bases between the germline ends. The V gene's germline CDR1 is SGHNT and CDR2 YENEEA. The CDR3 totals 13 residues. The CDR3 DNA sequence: TGTGCCAGCAGCTTAGGCGGAGGGGTCGAGCAGTACTTC. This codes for CASSLGGGVEQYF.

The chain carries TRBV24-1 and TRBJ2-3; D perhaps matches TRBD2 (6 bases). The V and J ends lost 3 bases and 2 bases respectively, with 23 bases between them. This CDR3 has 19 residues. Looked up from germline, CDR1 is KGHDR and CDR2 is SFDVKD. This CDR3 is CATSDANSPGLGDTDTQYF. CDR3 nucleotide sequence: TGTGCCACCAGTGATGCAAACTCCCCGGGACTGGGGGACACAGATACGCAGTATTTT.

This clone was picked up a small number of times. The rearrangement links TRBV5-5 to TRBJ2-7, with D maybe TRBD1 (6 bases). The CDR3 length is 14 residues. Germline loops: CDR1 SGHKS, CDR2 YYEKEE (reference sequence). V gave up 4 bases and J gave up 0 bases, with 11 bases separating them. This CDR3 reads CASSRQVGSYEQYF. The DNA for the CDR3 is TGTGCCAGCAGCCGACAGGTTGGCTCCTACGAGCAGTACTTC.

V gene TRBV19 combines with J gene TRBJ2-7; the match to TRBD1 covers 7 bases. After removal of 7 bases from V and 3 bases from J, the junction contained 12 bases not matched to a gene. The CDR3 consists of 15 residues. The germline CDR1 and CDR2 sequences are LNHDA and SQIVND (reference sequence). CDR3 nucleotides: TGTGCCAGTACCGGGGACAGTCGACAAAACTACGAGCAGTACTTC. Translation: CASTGDSRQNYEQYF.

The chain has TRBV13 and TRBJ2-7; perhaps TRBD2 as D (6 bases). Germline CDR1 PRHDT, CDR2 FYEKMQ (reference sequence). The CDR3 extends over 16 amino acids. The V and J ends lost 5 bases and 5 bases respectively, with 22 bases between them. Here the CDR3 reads CASSRLEWQGGDEQYF. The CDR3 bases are TGTGCCAGCAGCCGCCTAGAGTGGCAGGGAGGCGACGAGCAGTACTTC.

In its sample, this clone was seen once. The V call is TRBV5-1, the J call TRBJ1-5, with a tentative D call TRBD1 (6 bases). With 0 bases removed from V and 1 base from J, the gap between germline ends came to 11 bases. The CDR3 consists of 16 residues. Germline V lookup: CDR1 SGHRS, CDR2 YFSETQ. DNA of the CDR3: TGCGCCAGCAGCTTGGAGGCAGGGGTGAGCAATCAGCCCCAGCATTTT. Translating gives CASSLEAGVSNQPQHF.

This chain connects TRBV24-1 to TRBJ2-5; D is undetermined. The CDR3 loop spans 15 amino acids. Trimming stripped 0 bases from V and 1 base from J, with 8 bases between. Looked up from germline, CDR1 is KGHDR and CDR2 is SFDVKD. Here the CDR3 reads CATSDLPRLQETQYF. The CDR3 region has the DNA TGTGCCACCAGTGATTTGCCTCGGCTCCAAGAGACCCAGTACTTC.

This CDR3 reads CASSSGFTEAFF. Here the CDR3 DNA reads TGTGCCAGCAGTTCTGGATTCACTGAAGCTTTCTTT. The V call is TRBV6-6, the J call TRBJ1-1; D remains unclear. This CDR3 is built from 12 residues. Germline V lookup: CDR1 MNHNY, CDR2 SVGAGI (reference sequence). V shed 4 bases and J shed 4 bases, with 7 bases lying between them.

CDR3 residues: CASSAPRQGSYEQYF. In DNA, the CDR3 is TGTGCCAGCAGTGCTCCTAGACAGGGATCCTACGAGCAGTACTTC. The chain couples TRBV28 to TRBJ2-7, with 7 bases that match TRBD1. The CDR3 is 15 residues long. Germline V gives CDR1 MDHEN, CDR2 SYDVKM. With 5 bases clipped from V and 1 base from J, the junction kept 8 bases outside the gene matches.

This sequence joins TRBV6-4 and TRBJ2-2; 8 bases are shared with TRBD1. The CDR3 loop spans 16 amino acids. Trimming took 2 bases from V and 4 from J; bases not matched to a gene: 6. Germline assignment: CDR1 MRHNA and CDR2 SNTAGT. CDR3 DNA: TGTGCCAGCAGTGACACCAGGGGGCTTGGCACCGGGGAGCTGTTTTTT. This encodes CASSDTRGLGTGELFF.

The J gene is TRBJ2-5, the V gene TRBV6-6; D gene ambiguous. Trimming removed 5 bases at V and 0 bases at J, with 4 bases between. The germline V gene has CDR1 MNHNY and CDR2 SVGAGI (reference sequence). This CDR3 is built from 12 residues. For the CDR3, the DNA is TGTGCCAGCAGTCTGTACCAAGAGACCCAGTACTTC. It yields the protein CASSLYQETQYF.